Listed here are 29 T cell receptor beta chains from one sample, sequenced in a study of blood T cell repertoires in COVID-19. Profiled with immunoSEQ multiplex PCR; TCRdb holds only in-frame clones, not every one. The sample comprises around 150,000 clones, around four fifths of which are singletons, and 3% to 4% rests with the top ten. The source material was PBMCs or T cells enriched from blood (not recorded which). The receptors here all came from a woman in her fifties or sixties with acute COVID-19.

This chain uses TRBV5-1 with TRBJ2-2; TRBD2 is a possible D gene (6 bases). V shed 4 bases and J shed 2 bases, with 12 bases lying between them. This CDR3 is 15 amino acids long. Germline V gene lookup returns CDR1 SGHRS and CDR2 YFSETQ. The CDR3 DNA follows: TGCGCCAGCAGCCTCAGCGGGTTAAACACCGGGGAGCTGTTTTTT. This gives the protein CASSLSGLNTGELFF. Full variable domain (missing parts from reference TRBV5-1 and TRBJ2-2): KAGVTQTPRYLIKTRGQQVTLSCSPISGHRSVSWYQQTPGQGLQFLFEYFSETQRNKGNFPGRFSGRQFSNSRSEMNVSTLELGDSALYLCASSLSGLNTGELFFGEGSRLTVL.

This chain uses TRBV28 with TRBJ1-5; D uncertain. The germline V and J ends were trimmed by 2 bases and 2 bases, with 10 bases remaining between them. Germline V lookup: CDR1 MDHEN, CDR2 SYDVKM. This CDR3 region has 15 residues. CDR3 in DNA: TGTGCCAGCAGTTTAGGTCAGGTTGGCAATCAGCCCCAGCATTTT. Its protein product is CASSLGQVGNQPQHF.

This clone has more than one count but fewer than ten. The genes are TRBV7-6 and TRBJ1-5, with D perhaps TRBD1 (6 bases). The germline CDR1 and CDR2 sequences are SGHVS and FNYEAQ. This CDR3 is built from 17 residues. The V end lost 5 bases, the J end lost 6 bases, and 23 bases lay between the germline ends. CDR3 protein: CASSPQGGGGSGQPQHF. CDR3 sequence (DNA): TGTGCCAGCAGCCCGCAAGGGGGTGGGGGAAGCGGTCAGCCCCAGCATTTT.

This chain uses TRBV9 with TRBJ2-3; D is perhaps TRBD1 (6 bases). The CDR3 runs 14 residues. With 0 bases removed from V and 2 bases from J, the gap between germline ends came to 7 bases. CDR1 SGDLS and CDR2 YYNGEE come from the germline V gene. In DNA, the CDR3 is TGTGCCAGCAGCGTAGCAGGGGCCACAGATACGCAGTATTTT. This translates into CASSVAGATDTQYF.

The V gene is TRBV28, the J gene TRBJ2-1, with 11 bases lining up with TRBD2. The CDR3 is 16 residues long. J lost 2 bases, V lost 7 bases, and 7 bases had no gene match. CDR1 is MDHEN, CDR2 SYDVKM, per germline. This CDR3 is CASTVSGRATYNEQFF. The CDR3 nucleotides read TGTGCCAGCACCGTTAGCGGGAGGGCCACCTACAATGAGCAGTTCTTC.

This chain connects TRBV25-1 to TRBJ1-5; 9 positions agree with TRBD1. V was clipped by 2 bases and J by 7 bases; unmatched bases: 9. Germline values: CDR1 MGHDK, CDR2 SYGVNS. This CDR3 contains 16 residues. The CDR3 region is CASSEGTGSGSQPQHF. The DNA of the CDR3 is TGTGCCAGCAGTGAAGGGACAGGGTCGGGAAGCCAGCCCCAGCATTTT.

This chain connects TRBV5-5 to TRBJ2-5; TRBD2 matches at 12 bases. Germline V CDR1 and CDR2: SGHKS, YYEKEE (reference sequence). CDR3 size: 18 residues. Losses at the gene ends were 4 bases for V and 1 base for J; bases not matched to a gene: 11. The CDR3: CASSPRLAGANAQETQYF. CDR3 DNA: TGTGCCAGCAGCCCGCGACTAGCGGGGGCGAACGCCCAAGAGACCCAGTACTTC.

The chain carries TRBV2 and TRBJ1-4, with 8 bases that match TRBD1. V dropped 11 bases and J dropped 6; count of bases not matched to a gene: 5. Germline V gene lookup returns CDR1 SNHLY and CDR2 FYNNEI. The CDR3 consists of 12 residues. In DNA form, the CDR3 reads TGTGCCGGTAACAGGGGGGATGAAAAACTGTTTTTT. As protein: CAGNRGDEKLFF. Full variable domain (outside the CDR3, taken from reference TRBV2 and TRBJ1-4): EPEVTQTPSHQVTQMGQEVILRCVPISNHLYFYWYRQILGQKVEFLVSFYNNEISEKSEIFDDQFSVERPDGSNFTLKIRSTKLEDSAMYFCAGNRGDEKLFFGSGTQLSVL.

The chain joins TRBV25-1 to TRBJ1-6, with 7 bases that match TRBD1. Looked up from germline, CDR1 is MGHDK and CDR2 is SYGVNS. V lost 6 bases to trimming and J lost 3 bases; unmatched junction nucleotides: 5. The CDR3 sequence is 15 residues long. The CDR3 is CASSGTVNYNSPLHF. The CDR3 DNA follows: TGTGCCAGCAGCGGGACAGTCAACTATAATTCACCCCTCCACTTT.

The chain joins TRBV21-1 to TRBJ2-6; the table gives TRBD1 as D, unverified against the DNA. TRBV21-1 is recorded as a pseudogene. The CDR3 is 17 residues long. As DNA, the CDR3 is TGTGCCAGCAGCAAAAAAAGAGACATCTCTGGGGCCAACGTCCTGACTTTC. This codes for CASSKKRDISGANVLTF.

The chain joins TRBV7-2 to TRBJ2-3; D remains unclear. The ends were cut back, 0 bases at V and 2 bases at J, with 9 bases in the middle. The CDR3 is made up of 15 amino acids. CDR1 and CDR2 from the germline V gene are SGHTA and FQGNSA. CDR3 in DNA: TGTGCCAGCAGCTTAGCCCCGGGTCCCACAGATACGCAGTATTTT. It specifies CASSLAPGPTDTQYF.

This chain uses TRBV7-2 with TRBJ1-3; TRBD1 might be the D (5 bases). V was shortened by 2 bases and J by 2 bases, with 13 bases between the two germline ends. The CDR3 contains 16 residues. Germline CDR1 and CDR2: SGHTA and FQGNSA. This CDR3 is CASSLPLTATGNTIYF. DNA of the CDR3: TGTGCCAGCAGCTTACCTTTGACAGCTACTGGAAACACCATATATTTT.

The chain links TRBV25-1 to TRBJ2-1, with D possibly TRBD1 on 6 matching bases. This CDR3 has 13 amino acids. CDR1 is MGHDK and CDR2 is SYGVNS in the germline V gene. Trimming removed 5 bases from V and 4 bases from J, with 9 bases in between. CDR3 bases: TGTGCCAGCAGTCCCACAGGGTACAATGAGCAGTTCTTC. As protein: CASSPTGYNEQFF.

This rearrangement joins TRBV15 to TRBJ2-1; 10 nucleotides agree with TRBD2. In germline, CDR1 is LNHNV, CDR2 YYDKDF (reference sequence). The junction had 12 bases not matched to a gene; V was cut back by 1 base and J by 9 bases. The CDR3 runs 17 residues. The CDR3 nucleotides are TGTGCCACCAGCAGAGTGGGGAGGGCTAGCGGGAGAAGTGAGCAGTTCTTC. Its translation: CATSRVGRASGRSEQFF.

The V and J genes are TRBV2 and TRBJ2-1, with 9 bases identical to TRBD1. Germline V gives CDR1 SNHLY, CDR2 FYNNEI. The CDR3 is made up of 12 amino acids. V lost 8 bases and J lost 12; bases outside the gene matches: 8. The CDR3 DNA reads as TGTGCCAGCGGCCGGGACAGGGAGCGGCAGTTCTTC. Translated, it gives CASGRDRERQFF.

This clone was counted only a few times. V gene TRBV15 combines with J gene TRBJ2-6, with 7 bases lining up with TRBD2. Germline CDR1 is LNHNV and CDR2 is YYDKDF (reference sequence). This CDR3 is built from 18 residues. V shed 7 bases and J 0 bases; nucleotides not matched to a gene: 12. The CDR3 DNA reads TGTGCCACCACGGCGGGAGAGGAGGGGCACTCTGGGGCCAACGTCCTGACTTTC. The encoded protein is CATTAGEEGHSGANVLTF. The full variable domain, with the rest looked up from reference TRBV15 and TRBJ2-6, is DAMVIQNPRYQVTQFGKPVTLSCSQTLNHNVMYWYQQKSSQAPKLLFHYYDKDFNNEADTPDNFQSRRPNTSFCFLDIRSPGLGDTAMYLCATTAGEEGHSGANVLTFGAGSRLTVL.

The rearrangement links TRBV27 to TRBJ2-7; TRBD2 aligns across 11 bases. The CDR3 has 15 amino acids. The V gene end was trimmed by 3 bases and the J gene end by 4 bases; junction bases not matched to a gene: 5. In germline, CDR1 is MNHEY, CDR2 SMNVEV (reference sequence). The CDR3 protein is CASSFEGLAEYEQYF. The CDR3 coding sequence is TGTGCCAGCAGTTTTGAGGGACTAGCGGAATACGAGCAGTACTTC.

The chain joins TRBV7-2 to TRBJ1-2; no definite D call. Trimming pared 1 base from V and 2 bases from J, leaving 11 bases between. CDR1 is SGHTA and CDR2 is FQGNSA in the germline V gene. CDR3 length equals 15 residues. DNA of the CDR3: TGTGCCAGCAGCTTAGGGGGAGGGAAAAACTATGGCTACACCTTC. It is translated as CASSLGGGKNYGYTF.

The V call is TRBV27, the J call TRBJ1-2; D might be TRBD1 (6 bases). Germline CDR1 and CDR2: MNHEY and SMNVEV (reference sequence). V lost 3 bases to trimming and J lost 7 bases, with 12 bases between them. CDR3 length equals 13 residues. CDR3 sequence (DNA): TGTGCCAGCAGTTTTAATGGGGGCTCTGGCTACACCTTC. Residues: CASSFNGGSGYTF.

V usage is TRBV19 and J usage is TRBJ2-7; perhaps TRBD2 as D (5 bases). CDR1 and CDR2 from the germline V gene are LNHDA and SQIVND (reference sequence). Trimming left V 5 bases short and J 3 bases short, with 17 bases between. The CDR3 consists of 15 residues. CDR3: CASSLPGRGYYEQYF. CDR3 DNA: TGTGCCAGTAGTCTACCGGGAAGAGGTTACTACGAGCAGTACTTC.

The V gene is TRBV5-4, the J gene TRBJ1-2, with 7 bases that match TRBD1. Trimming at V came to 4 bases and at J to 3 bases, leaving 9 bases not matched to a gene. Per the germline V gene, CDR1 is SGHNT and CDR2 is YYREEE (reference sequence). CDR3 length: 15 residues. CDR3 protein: CASSTRTGPDYGYTF. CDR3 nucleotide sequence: TGTGCCAGCAGCACCCGGACAGGACCAGACTATGGCTACACCTTC.

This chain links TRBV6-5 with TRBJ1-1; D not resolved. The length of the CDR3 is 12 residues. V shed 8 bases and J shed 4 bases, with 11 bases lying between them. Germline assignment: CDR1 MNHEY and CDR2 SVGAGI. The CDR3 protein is CASGVASTEAFF. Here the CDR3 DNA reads TGTGCCAGCGGAGTCGCTTCCACTGAAGCTTTCTTT.

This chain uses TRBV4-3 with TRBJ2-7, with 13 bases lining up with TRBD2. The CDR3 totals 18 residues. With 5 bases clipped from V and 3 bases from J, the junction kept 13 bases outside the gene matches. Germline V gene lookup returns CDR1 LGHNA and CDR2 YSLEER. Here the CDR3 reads CASSISSDTSGRVYEQYF. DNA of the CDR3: TGCGCCAGCAGCATTTCTTCCGACACTAGCGGGAGGGTCTACGAGCAGTACTTC.

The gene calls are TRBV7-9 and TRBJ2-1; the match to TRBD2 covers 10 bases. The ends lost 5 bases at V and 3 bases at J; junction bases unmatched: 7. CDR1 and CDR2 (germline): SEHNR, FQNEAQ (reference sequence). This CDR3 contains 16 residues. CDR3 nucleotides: TGTGCCAGCAGCCGAGAAACTAGCGGGAACTACAATGAGCAGTTCTTC. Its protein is CASSRETSGNYNEQFF.

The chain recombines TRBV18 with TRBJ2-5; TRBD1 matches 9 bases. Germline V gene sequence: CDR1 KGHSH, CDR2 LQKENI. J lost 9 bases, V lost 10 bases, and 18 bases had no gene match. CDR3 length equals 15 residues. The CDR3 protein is CANSRDGTGSGSQYF. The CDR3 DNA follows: TGTGCCAACTCGCGCGACGGGACAGGGTCAGGGTCCCAGTACTTC.

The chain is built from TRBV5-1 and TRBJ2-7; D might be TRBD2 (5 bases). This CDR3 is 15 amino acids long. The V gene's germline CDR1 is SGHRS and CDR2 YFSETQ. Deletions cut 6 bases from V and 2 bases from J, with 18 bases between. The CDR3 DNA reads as TGCGCCAGCAACCTAGCCGGGCAGAATGCCTACGAGCAGTACTTC. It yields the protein CASNLAGQNAYEQYF. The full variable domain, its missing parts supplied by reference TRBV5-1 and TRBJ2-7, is KAGVTQTPRYLIKTRGQQVTLSCSPISGHRSVSWYQQTPGQGLQFLFEYFSETQRNKGNFPGRFSGRQFSNSRSEMNVSTLELGDSALYLCASNLAGQNAYEQYFGPGTRLTVT.

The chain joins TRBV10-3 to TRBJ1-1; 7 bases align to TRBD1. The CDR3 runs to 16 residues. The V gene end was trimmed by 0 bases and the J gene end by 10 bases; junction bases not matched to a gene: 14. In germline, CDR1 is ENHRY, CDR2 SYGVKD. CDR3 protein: CAISESTGPGARGAFF. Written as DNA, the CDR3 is TGTGCCATCAGTGAGTCGACAGGGCCCGGGGCCCGAGGAGCTTTCTTT.

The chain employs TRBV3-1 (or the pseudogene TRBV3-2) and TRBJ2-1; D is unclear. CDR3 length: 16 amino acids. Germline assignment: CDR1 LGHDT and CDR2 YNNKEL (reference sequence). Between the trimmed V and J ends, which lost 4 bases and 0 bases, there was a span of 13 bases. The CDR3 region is CASSRQTYGSYNEQFF. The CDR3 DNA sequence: TGTGCCAGCAGCCGCCAAACCTATGGCTCCTACAATGAGCAGTTCTTC.

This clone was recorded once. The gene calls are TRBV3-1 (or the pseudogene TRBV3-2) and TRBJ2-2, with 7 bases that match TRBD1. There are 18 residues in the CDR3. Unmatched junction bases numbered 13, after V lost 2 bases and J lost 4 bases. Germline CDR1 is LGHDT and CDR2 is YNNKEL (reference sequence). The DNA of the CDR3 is TGTGCCAGCAGCCAAACCGACAGGGCCCCAATCCCCACCGGGGAGCTGTTTTTT. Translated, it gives CASSQTDRAPIPTGELFF.